Below, one TCR beta chain is given with its context. Trimming cost V 1 base and J 3 bases; bases outside gene matches: 14. The CDR3 sequence is 20 residues long. The sample originates from a study of blood T cell repertoires in COVID-19. In the original analysis: Counts of nucleated cells, estimated from reference gene primer amplification, were obtained. Sequenced by immunoSEQ multiplex PCR; TCRdb stores in-frame clones only, minus some. V and J calls and clone size are as listed in that table; D and trimming were resolved from the DNA. This table holds 250,000 to 300,000 clones, roughly 85% found once.

The chain couples TRBV23-1 to TRBJ2-7; 14 nucleotides line up with TRBD2. TRBV23-1 is filed as an ORF, its function uncertain. The material sequenced was peripheral blood. The TCR comes from a woman between 18 and 29 years old with acute or convalescent COVID-19. The CDR3: CASSQLRRGLAGDIIYEQYF. As DNA, the CDR3 is TGCGCCAGCAGTCAATTACGCAGGGGACTAGCGGGAGACATTATCTACGAGCAGTACTTC.